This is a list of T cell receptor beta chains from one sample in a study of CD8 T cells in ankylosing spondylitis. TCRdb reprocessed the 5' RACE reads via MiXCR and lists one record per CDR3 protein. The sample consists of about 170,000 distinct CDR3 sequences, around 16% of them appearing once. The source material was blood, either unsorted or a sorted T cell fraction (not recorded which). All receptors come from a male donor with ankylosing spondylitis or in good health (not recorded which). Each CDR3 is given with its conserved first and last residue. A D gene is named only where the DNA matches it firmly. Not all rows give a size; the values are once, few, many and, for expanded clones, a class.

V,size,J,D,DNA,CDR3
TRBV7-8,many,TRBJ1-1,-,TGTGCCAGCAGCTTAGTAATAGAGAACACTGAAGCTTTCTTT,CASSLVIENTEAFF
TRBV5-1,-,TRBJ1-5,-,TGCGCCAGCGGGGCTGGGTCGGGCCAGCCCCAGCATTTT,CASGAGSGQPQHF
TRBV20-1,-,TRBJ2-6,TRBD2,TGCTGTGCTAGTATTACTAGCGGGGTCTCTGGGGCCAACGTCCTGACTTTC,CCASITSGVSGANVLTF
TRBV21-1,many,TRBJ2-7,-,TGTGCCAGCAGCAAAGTCATTAGAGGTCCCTACGAGCAGTACTTC,CASSKVIRGPYEQYF
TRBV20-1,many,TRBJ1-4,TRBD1,TGCAGTGCTAGAGATTCGTCAGGGGGAGAAAAACTGTTTTTT,CSARDSSGGEKLFF
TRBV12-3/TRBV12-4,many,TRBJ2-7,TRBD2,TGTGCCAGCAGTTTGGAGACGGGGGGGGAGCAGTACTTC,CASSLETGGEQYF
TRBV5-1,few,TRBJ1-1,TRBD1,TGCGCCAGCAGCCCAGGGGGCAGGACTGAAGCTTTCTTT,CASSPGGRTEAFF
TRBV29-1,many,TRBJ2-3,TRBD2,TGCAGCGCAACAATAGCGGGAAGGATTGTGCAGACAGATACGCAGTATTTT,CSATIAGRIVQTDTQYF
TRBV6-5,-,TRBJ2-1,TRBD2,TGTGCCAGCAGTTACTCGATGTTTAGCGGGAGGCCCGGGTTCACTTCGGACAATGAGCAGTTCTTC,CASSYSMFSGRPGFTSDNEQFF
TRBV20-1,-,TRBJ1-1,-,TGCAGTGCTAGAGATGGGCTAGGGGGTGGGCTGGAAGCTTTCTTT,CSARDGLGGGLEAFF
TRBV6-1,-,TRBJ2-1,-,TGTGCCAGCAATCGGGGACTCTCCTACAATGAGCAGTTCTTC,CASNRGLSYNEQFF
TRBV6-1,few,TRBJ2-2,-,TGTGCCAGCAGTGACTTTTACACCGGGGAGCTGTTTTTT,CASSDFYTGELFF
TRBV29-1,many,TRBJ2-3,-,TGCAGCGTTGAATCATTGACTAAGCGGACGACGCAGTATTTT,CSVESLTKRTTQYF
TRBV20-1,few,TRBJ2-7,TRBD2,TGCAGTGCTAGGCGGGAGGGGTCTAGAGACGAGCAGTACTTC,CSARREGSRDEQYF
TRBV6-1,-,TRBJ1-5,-,TGTGCCAGCAGTGAAATTGTAGTCAATCAGCCCCAGCATTTT,CASSEIVVNQPQHF
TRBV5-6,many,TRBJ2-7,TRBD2,TGTGCCAGCAGCTTTCTAGCGGGAGGCCCCTACGAGCAGTACTTC,CASSFLAGGPYEQYF
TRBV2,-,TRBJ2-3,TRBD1,TGTGCCAGCAGCCAGTTGACAGGGGAGGCAGATACGCAGTATTTT,CASSQLTGEADTQYF
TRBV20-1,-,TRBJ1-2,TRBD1,TGCAGTGCTAGTATTCCCCCGGGACAGGGAAGCTACACCTTC,CSASIPPGQGSYTF
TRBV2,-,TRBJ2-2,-,TGTGCCAGCATGGGTGGGGGCATCACCGGGGAGCTGTTTTTT,CASMGGGITGELFF
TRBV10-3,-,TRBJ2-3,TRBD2,TGTGCCATCGCTACTAGCGGGAGGATCTCGGAGGTTTATTTT,CAIATSGRISEVYF
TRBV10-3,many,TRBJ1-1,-,TGTGCCATCGGGGGGGGTGAAGCTTTCTTT,CAIGGGEAFF
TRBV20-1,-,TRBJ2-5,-,TGCAGTGCTGGAGATTCGGGCTGGGAGACCCAGTACTTC,CSAGDSGWETQYF
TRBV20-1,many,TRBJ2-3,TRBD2,TGCAGTGCTAGAGTTCCTAGCGGCTCCATGGATACGCAGTATTTT,CSARVPSGSMDTQYF
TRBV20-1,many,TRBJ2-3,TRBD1,TGCAGTGCAATTAGCGGGACAGGGGGAAGAGATACGCAGTATTTT,CSAISGTGGRDTQYF
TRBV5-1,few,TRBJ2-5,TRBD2,TGCGCCAGCAGCCATACGACTAGCGGGAGGACCCAGTACTTC,CASSHTTSGRTQYF
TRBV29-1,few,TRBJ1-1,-,TGCAGCGTTCTCGGGGTTAGAACTGAAGCTTTCTTT,CSVLGVRTEAFF
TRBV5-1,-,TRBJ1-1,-,TGCGCCAGCAGCTTGGCTGGCAGCTCAAACACTGAAGCTTTCTTT,CASSLAGSSNTEAFF
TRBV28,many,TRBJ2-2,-,TGTGCCAGCAGTTTGTCGCGGGAGCTGTTTTTT,CASSLSRELFF
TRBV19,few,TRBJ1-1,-,TGTGCCAGTAGGGACGGGAAGAACACTGAAGCTTTCTTT,CASRDGKNTEAFF
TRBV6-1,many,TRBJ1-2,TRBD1,TGTGCCAGCAGCCCTGGACAGGGGGCTGGCTACACCTTC,CASSPGQGAGYTF
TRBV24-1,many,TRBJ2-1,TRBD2,TGTGCCACCAGTGATCGAGGACTAGCGGGAGGGAACGAGCAGTTCTTC,CATSDRGLAGGNEQFF
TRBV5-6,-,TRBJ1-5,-,TGTGCCAGCAGCCAAGGGAGCCGGCAGCCCCAGCATTTT,CASSQGSRQPQHF
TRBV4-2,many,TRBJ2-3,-,TGTGCCAGCAGCCAGGGCCTTCCCGATACGCAGTATTTT,CASSQGLPDTQYF
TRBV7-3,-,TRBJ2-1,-,TGTGCCAGCATCCTAATGGCTACTTACAATGAGCAGTTCTTC,CASILMATYNEQFF
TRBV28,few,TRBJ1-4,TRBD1,TGTGCCAGCACTAAACGGACAGGCGGAGAAAAACTGTTTTTT,CASTKRTGGEKLFF
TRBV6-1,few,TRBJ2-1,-,TGTGCCAGCAGTGAAATTACATACGAGCAGTTCTTC,CASSEITYEQFF
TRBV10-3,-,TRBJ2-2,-,TGTGCCATCAGTGAGTCGAACTTTAACACCGGGGAGCTGTTTTTT,CAISESNFNTGELFF
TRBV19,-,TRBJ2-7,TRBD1,TGTGCCAGTAGTAAAGAAACCGGGACAGTCTACGAGCAGTACTTC,CASSKETGTVYEQYF
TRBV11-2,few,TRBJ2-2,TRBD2,TGTGCCAGCAGCTTAGTGGTTCTAGCGGGAGGCGGGACCGGGGAGCTGTTTTTT,CASSLVVLAGGGTGELFF
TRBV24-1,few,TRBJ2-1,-,TGTGCCACCAGTGATCCTGCAAGGGCTAGACGCGATGAGCAGTTCTTC,CATSDPARARRDEQFF